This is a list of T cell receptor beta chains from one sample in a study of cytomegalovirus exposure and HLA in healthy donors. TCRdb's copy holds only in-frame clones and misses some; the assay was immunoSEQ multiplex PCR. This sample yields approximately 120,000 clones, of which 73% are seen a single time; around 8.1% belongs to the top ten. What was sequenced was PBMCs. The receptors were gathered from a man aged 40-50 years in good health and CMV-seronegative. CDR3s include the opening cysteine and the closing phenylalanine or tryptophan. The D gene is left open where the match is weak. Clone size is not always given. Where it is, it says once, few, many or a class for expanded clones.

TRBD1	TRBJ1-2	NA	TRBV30	CAWSLFAWRGPSPYGYTF	TGTGCCTGGAGTCTATTTGCGTGGAGGGGGCCTTCCCCCTATGGCTACACCTTC
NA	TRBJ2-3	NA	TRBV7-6	CASSLGPDTQYF	TGTGCCAGCAGCTTAGGGCCAGATACGCAGTATTTT
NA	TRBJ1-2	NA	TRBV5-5	CASSLAAGGYTF	TGTGCCAGCAGCTTGGCGGCAGGCGGCTACACCTTC
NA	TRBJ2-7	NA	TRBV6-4	CARDSSYEQYF	TGTGCCAGGGACAGCTCCTACGAGCAGTACTTC
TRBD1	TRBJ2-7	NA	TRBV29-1	CSVVRTGETYEQYF	TGCAGCGTTGTCAGGACAGGGGAAACCTACGAGCAGTACTTC
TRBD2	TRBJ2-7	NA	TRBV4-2	CASSQRLAGDYEQYF	TGTGCCAGCAGCCAAAGACTAGCGGGAGACTACGAGCAGTACTTC
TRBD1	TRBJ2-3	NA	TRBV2	CASSEWDREGDTQYF	TGTGCCAGCAGTGAATGGGACAGAGAAGGGGATACGCAGTATTTT
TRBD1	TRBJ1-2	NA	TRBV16	CASSRIPQGAGYTF	TGTGCCAGCAGCCGAATACCACAGGGGGCCGGCTACACCTTC
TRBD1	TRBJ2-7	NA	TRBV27	CASSNTGAYEQYF	TGTGCCAGCAGCAACACAGGGGCCTACGAGCAGTACTTC
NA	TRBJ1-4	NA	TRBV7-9	CASSFRWRGSNEKLFF	TGTGCCAGCAGCTTTAGGTGGCGGGGATCTAATGAAAAACTGTTTTTT
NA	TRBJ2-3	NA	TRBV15	CATSRNLASTDTQYF	TGTGCCACCAGCAGAAATTTAGCAAGCACAGATACGCAGTATTTT
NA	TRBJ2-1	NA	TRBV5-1	CASSPRGYGSDEQFF	TGCGCCAGCAGCCCCCGAGGGTACGGGTCGGATGAGCAGTTCTTC
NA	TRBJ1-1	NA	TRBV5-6	CASSLRIRDGTFF	TGTGCCAGCAGCTTGAGGATCAGGGATGGAACTTTCTTT
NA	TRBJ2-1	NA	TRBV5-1	CASSLGRVGQFF	TGCGCCAGCAGCTTGGGGCGGGTGGGTCAGTTCTTC
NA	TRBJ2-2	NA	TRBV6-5	CASSVSGELFF	TGTGCCAGCAGTGTTAGCGGGGAGCTGTTTTTT
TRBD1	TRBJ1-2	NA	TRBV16	CASSRPDRSGVYGYTF	TGTGCCAGCAGCCGACCGGACAGGTCGGGCGTCTATGGCTACACCTTC
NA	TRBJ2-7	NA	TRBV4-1	CASSQESGRYDEQYF	TGCGCTAGCAGCCAAGAGTCAGGGAGGTATGACGAGCAGTACTTC
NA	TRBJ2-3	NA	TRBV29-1	CSVGPRGHRGDTQYF	TGCAGCGTTGGTCCCCGGGGGCACAGGGGAGATACGCAGTATTTT
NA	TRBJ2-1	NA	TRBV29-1	CSVERLEREQFF	TGCAGCGTTGAACGACTAGAGAGGGAGCAGTTCTTC
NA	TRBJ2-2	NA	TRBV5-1	CASSLEVGAGELFF	TGCGCCAGCAGCTTGGAGGTAGGGGCCGGGGAGCTGTTTTTT
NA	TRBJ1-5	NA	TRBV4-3	CASSQETGRSNQPQHF	TGCGCCAGCAGCCAAGAAACGGGTCGAAGCAATCAGCCCCAGCATTTT
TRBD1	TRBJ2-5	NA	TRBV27	CASSWTGGQETQYF	TGTGCCAGCAGTTGGACAGGAGGCCAAGAGACCCAGTACTTC
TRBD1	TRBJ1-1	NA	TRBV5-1	CASTVTGGQSTEAFF	TGCGCCAGCACGGTGACAGGGGGACAGTCCACTGAAGCTTTCTTT
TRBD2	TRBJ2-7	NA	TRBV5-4	CASSLDSGASYEQYF	TGTGCCAGCAGCTTGGATAGCGGGGCCTCCTACGAGCAGTACTTC
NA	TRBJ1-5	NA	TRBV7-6	CASSLLGANQPQHF	TGTGCCAGCAGCTTACTCGGAGCAAATCAGCCCCAGCATTTT
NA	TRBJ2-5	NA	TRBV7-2	CASSSGQKKETQYF	TGTGCCAGCAGCTCTGGACAGAAAAAAGAGACCCAGTACTTC
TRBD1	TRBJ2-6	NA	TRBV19	CASSTETGTDYSGANVLTF	TGTGCCAGTAGTACCGAAACCGGGACAGATTACTCTGGGGCCAACGTCCTGACTTTC
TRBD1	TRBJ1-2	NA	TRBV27	CASSLGSQGAYGYTF	TGTGCCAGCAGTTTAGGTTCACAGGGGGCCTATGGCTACACCTTC
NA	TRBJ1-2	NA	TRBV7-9	CASSSRGTETYGYTF	TGTGCCAGCAGCTCGAGGGGGACGGAGACGTATGGCTACACCTTC
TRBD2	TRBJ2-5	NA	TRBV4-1	CASSPAGVQETQYF	TGCGCCAGCAGCCCCGCGGGGGTACAAGAGACCCAGTACTTC
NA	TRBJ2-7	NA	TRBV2	CASSPQGRDYEQYF	TGTGCCAGCAGCCCACAGGGTAGGGACTACGAGCAGTACTTC
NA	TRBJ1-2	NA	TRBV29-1	CSVDENYGYTF	TGCAGCGTTGACGAGAACTATGGCTACACCTTC
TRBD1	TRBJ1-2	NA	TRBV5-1	CASSPRDRGAIYGYTF	TGCGCCAGCAGCCCCCGGGACAGGGGAGCCATTTATGGCTACACCTTC
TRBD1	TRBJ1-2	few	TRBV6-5	CASSYSFTGTGTGYTF	TGTGCCAGCAGTTACTCGTTCACTGGGACAGGGACCGGCTACACCTTC
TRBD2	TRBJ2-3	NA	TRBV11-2	CASSPGRSSTDTQYF	TGTGCCAGCAGCCCCGGGAGGAGCAGCACAGATACGCAGTATTTT
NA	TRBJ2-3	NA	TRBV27	CASSPTRGPDTQYF	TGTGCCAGCAGTCCGACCAGGGGCCCAGATACGCAGTATTTT
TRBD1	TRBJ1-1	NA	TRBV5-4	CASSLGQGVWNTEAFF	TGTGCCAGCAGCTTGGGACAGGGTGTTTGGAACACTGAAGCTTTCTTT
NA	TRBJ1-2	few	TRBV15	CATSRDYPGQTYPF	TGTGCCACCAGCAGAGACTATCCGGGACAAACCTACCCCTTC
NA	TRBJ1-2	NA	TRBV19	CASSIRGVEAPGGYTF	TGTGCCAGTAGTATTCGGGGGGTCGAGGCCCCCGGAGGCTACACCTTC
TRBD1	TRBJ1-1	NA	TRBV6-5	CASSQRQGALGEAFF	TGTGCCAGCAGCCAACGACAGGGGGCGCTGGGTGAAGCTTTCTTT
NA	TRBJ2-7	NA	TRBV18	CASSPRKYEQYF	TGTGCCAGCTCACCGCGAAAGTACGAGCAGTACTTC
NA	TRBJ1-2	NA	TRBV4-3	CASSQDPWAGNYGYTF	TGCGCCAGCAGCCAAGATCCTTGGGCAGGGAACTATGGCTACACCTTC
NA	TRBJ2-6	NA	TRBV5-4	CASSLSQGGTGANVLTF	TGTGCCAGCAGCTTGTCTCAGGGTGGTACTGGGGCCAACGTCCTGACTTTC
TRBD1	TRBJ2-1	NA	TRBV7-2	CASSFKLGQGGEQFF	TGTGCCAGCAGCTTTAAACTGGGACAGGGAGGAGAGCAGTTCTTC
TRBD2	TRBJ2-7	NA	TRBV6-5	CASSSPGLAGGYEQYF	TGTGCCAGCAGTTCCCCGGGACTAGCGGGGGGATACGAGCAGTACTTC
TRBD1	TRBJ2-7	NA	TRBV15	CATSRDSPGTGSYEQYF	TGTGCCACCAGCAGAGATTCACCCGGGACAGGATCCTACGAGCAGTACTTC
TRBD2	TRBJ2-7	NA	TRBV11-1	CASSGLAGMYEQYF	TGTGCCAGCAGCGGACTAGCGGGGATGTACGAGCAGTACTTC
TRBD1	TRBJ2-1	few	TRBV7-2	CASSRGTGNEQFF	TGTGCCAGCAGCAGGGGGACAGGCAATGAGCAGTTCTTC
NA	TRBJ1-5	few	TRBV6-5	CASSWREGSNQPQHF	TGTGCCAGCAGTTGGAGGGAAGGGAGCAATCAGCCCCAGCATTTT
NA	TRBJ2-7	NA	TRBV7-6	CASSPTLNREGSYGEQYF	TGTGCCAGCAGCCCGACCCTTAACAGGGAGGGGAGTTACGGCGAGCAGTACTTC
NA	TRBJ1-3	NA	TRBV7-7	CASSPDGATIYF	TGTGCTAGCAGCCCGGATGGGGCTACCATATATTTT
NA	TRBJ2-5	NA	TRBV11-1	CASSLTGRGTQYF	TGTGCCAGCAGCCTAACAGGGAGGGGGACCCAGTACTTC
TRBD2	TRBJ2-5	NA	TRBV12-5	CASGLGGGGHYPQYF	TGTGCTAGTGGTCTGGGGGGCGGGGGGCATTATCCCCAGTACTTC
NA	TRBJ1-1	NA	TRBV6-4	CASSDGQPGTEAFF	TGTGCCAGCAGTGACGGACAGCCGGGCACTGAAGCTTTCTTT
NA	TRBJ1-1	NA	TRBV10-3	CAIGSSVNTEAFF	TGTGCCATCGGTAGCAGTGTAAACACTGAAGCTTTCTTT
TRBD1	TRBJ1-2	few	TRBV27	CASSSQTGWDGYTF	TGTGCCAGCAGTTCCCAGACAGGGTGGGATGGCTACACCTTC
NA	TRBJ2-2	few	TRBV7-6	CASSLELANTGELFF	TGTGCCAGCAGCTTGGAACTAGCGAACACCGGGGAGCTGTTTTTT
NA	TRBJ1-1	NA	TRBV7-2	CASSLVGNLGRDTEAFF	TGTGCCAGCAGCTTAGTAGGTAACCTAGGCCGGGACACTGAAGCTTTCTTT